One and the same sample provided the 26 T cell receptor beta chains below, sequenced in a study of T cells after yellow fever vaccination. TCRdb reprocessed the 5' RACE reads with MiXCR, giving one entry per CDR3 protein. The data contain 300,000 to 400,000 distinct CDR3 sequences, about 10% of them singletons. Specimen: CD4+ T cells sorted from PBMCs, collected 45 days after the yellow fever booster vaccination. Receptors were obtained from a man between 18 and 29 years old who received the YFV17D yellow fever vaccine.

This chain uses TRBV20-1 with TRBJ2-3; TRBD1 matches at 9 bases. Germline V CDR1 and CDR2: DFQATT, SNEGSKA (reference sequence). The CDR3 runs 14 residues. Trimming cost V 6 bases and J 5 bases; bases outside gene matches: 9. The DNA for the CDR3 is TGCAGTGCACCGGGACAGGGTTTTCGAGATACGCAGTATTTT. Translating it yields CSAPGQGFRDTQYF.

This clonotype was seen only a few times. This chain uses TRBV5-1 with TRBJ1-6; D gene uncertain. Trimming took 5 bases from V and 7 from J, leaving 10 bases between them. The germline V gene encodes CDR1 SGHRS and CDR2 YFSETQ. The CDR3 runs to 13 residues. This CDR3 is CASRPGSNSPLHF. In DNA, the CDR3 is TGCGCCAGCAGACCCGGGTCCAATTCACCCCTCCACTTT.

This clonotype has only a few counts. The junction shows a germline mismatch at one end, possibly a read error. CDR3 nucleotide sequence: TGTGCCAGCAGTTTAGCCAAACGGGGACTAGCGGGGGGGAACGCCGGGGAGCTGTTTTTT. Translating gives CASSLAKRGLAGGNAGELFF. This chain links TRBV12-3 or TRBV12-4 with TRBJ2-2, with TRBD2 matching 16 bases. This CDR3 comprises 20 residues.

The gene calls are TRBV12-3 or TRBV12-4 and TRBJ1-2; D possibly corresponds to TRBD1 (5 bases). The V gene lost 6 bases and the J gene lost 4 bases, with 15 bases spanning the gap. The CDR3 is 14 residues long. DNA of the CDR3: TGTGCCAGCAGAACCATCCCAGGGAGCTATGGCTACACCTTC. It translates to CASRTIPGSYGYTF.

This clonotype was detected many times. This chain uses TRBV20-1 with TRBJ2-7; the D gene is possibly TRBD1 (6 bases). The germline V gene encodes CDR1 DFQATT and CDR2 SNEGSKA (reference sequence). The CDR3 runs to 12 residues. The V end lost 2 bases, the J end lost 5 bases, and 10 bases lay between the germline ends. CDR3 loop: CSARSGVDEQYF. The CDR3, as DNA: TGCAGTGCTAGATCAGGGGTGGACGAGCAGTACTTC.

In this sample, this clonotype turned up many times. This rearrangement joins TRBV2 to TRBJ2-5; 8 nucleotides line up with TRBD2. TRBJ2-3 explains the end of the DNA better; the J call may be wrong. The CDR3 runs 12 residues. Germline-derived CDR1 and CDR2 are SNHLY and FYNNEI. CDR3 protein: CASSPGGGTQYF. The CDR3 coding sequence is TGTGCCAGCAGTCCCGGGGGGGGGACGCAGTATTTT.

The chain joins TRBV12-3 or TRBV12-4 to TRBJ1-2; D is possibly TRBD1 (6 bases). This CDR3 is 13 amino acids long. Trimming cost V 6 bases and J 10 bases, with 18 bases left between them. CDR3 sequence reads: CASRLADRRNYTF. For the CDR3, the DNA is TGTGCCAGCAGGCTGGCGGACAGACGCAACTACACCTTC.

This chain links TRBV5-5 with TRBJ1-5, with D perhaps TRBD1 (6 bases). Trimming cost V 4 bases and J 5 bases, with 13 bases left between them. CDR1 and CDR2 from the germline V gene are SGHKS and YYEKEE (reference sequence). The CDR3 is 14 amino acids. CDR3 in amino acids: CASSATGSYQPQHF. CDR3 in DNA: TGTGCCAGCAGCGCTACAGGGAGCTATCAGCCCCAGCATTTT.

The chain uses TRBV12-3 or TRBV12-4 and TRBJ2-3; D is unresolved. This CDR3 has 15 amino acids. Trimming stripped 9 bases from V and 1 base from J, with 17 bases between. CDR3 nucleotides: TGTGCCAGTGGGGTAATTTTGTTGGGCACAGATACGCAGTATTTT. Its translation is CASGVILLGTDTQYF.

J is TRBJ1-1 and V is TRBV7-3, with TRBD1 as a possible D gene (5 bases). V lost 5 bases to trimming and J lost 3 bases, with 10 bases between them. The CDR3 loop spans 13 amino acids. CDR1 SGHTA and CDR2 FQGTGA come from the germline V gene. The CDR3 region has the DNA TGTGCCAGCAGCCGGGACGTCTACACTGAAGCTTTCTTT. Amino acid sequence: CASSRDVYTEAFF.

The chain employs TRBV7-9 and TRBJ2-3; 9 bases fit TRBD1. The CDR3 covers 15 residues. V gave up 2 bases and J gave up 10 bases; unmatched junction bases: 10. Looked up from germline, CDR1 is SEHNR and CDR2 is FQNEAQ (reference sequence). The CDR3 DNA follows: TGTGCCAGCAGCTTACCGGGACAGGGTGGTAGGGCGCAGTATTTT. It encodes CASSLPGQGGRAQYF.

This clonotype was counted a few times. V gene TRBV5-4 combines with J gene TRBJ2-3; 9 bases map to TRBD2. With 0 bases clipped from V and 8 bases from J, the junction kept 13 bases outside the gene matches. Germline-derived CDR1 and CDR2 are SGHNT and YYREEE (reference sequence). The CDR3 totals 17 residues. CDR3 loop: CASSLVVASGRPFTQYF. The CDR3 DNA follows: TGTGCCAGCAGCTTGGTAGTAGCGAGCGGGAGGCCTTTTACGCAGTATTTT.

This clonotype was picked up a small number of times. The V call is TRBV7-9, the J call TRBJ2-1; TRBD2 aligns across 16 bases. The germline CDR1 and CDR2 sequences are SEHNR and FQNEAQ (reference sequence). J lost 7 bases, V lost 5 bases, and 5 bases had no gene match. This CDR3 is 16 amino acids long. The CDR3 sequence is CASSLGLAGGQNEQFF. For the CDR3, the DNA is TGTGCCAGCAGCCTGGGACTAGCGGGGGGGCAGAATGAGCAGTTCTTC.

The table lists this clonotype with a few counts. The chain is built from TRBV28 and TRBJ1-1, with 11 bases matching TRBD1. Looked up from germline, CDR1 is MDHEN and CDR2 is SYDVKM. With 4 bases clipped from V and 6 bases from J, the junction kept 4 bases outside the gene matches. This CDR3 is 14 amino acids long. The CDR3 reads CASSSGQGVSEAFF. CDR3 DNA sequence: TGTGCCAGCAGTTCGGGACAGGGGGTTTCTGAAGCTTTCTTT.

The rearrangement uses TRBV6-5 and TRBJ2-2, with D possibly called TRBD1 or TRBD2 (5 bases each). Germline CDR1 is MNHEY and CDR2 is SVGAGI. The CDR3 extends over 15 amino acids. Trimming removed 0 bases from V and 5 bases from J, with 10 bases in between. CDR3 sequence reads: CASSYSGVPTGELFF. CDR3 bases: TGTGCCAGCAGTTACTCGGGGGTGCCAACCGGGGAGCTGTTTTTT.

This chain connects TRBV10-2 to TRBJ1-2; 8 nucleotides agree with TRBD1. The germline V gene encodes CDR1 WSHSY and CDR2 SAAADI. The junction had 4 bases not matched to a gene; V was cut back by 5 bases and J by 2 bases. The CDR3 is 14 residues long. Here the CDR3 reads CASSQQGVNYGYTF. The CDR3 DNA follows: TGCGCCAGCAGTCAACAGGGGGTAAACTATGGCTACACCTTC.

V is TRBV28 and J is TRBJ2-4; possible D gene TRBD1, 5 bases. Germline CDR1 and CDR2: MDHEN and SYDVKM. The CDR3 is made up of 14 amino acids. Trimming took off 3 bases at V and 7 bases at J, with 13 bases between the two ends. The CDR3 DNA is TGTGCCAGCAGTTTTCGGTCAGGGCGGAACATTCAGTACTTC. This translates into CASSFRSGRNIQYF.

This clonotype was counted a few times. The V gene is TRBV28, the J gene TRBJ2-5; D unclear. The CDR3 runs 14 residues. CDR1 MDHEN and CDR2 SYDVKM come from the germline V gene. The V end lost 5 bases, the J end lost 2 bases, and 12 bases lay between the germline ends. CDR3 coding DNA: TGTGCCAGCAGTCCCCGGAAAAAACAAGAGACCCAGTACTTC. As protein: CASSPRKKQETQYF.

This clonotype came up many times. V gene TRBV20-1 combines with J gene TRBJ2-7; 9 bases match TRBD1. Germline V lookup: CDR1 DFQATT, CDR2 SNEGSKA (reference sequence). The CDR3 has 14 residues. V lost 0 bases and J lost 5; bases outside the gene matches: 5. In nucleotides, the CDR3 is TGCAGTGCTAGAGATGGGAGACAGGGGGACGAGCAGTACTTC. Its translation: CSARDGRQGDEQYF.

This clonotype has more than one count but fewer than ten. The rearrangement uses TRBV6-5 and TRBJ2-3; maybe TRBD2 (6 bases). Germline lookup yields CDR1 MNHEY and CDR2 SVGAGI. The CDR3 runs 12 residues. Trimming took 10 bases from V and 4 from J, leaving 12 bases between them. CDR3 loop: CATVGGADTQYF. CDR3 coding DNA: TGTGCCACCGTTGGAGGGGCAGATACGCAGTATTTT.

This chain uses TRBV3-2 with TRBJ1-2; the table gives TRBD1 as D, unverified against the DNA. TRBV3-2 is listed as a pseudogene. The CDR3 length is 18 residues. The CDR3: CASSQDGVWGRLVYGYTF. The CDR3 coding sequence is TGTGCCAGCAGCCAAGATGGGGTATGGGGGCGCCTGGTCTATGGCTACACCTTC.

The DNA of the CDR3 is TGTGCCAGCAGTCTCCGGGACCACACAGATACGCAGTATTTT. This translates into CASSLRDHTDTQYF. This chain uses TRBV6-2 or TRBV6-3 with TRBJ2-3; tentatively, D is TRBD1 or TRBD2 (5 bases each). Germline V gene data show CDR1 as MNHEY and CDR2 as SVGEGT. There are 14 residues in the CDR3. The V end was cut by 5 bases, the J end by 2 bases, with 11 bases between.

This clonotype was recorded a few times. The genes are TRBV25-1 and TRBJ1-1; weak D call: TRBD1 (6 bases). Germline CDR1 and CDR2: MGHDK and SYGVNS. This CDR3 is built from 14 residues. The V end lost 2 bases, the J end lost 6 bases, and 13 bases lay between the germline ends. The CDR3, as DNA: TGTGCCAGCAGTGAAAAACAGGGATTTTCTGAAGCTTTCTTT. It yields the protein CASSEKQGFSEAFF.

The chain uses TRBV25-1 and TRBJ1-1, with D perhaps TRBD1 (6 bases). The V and J ends lost 8 bases and 5 bases respectively, with 9 bases between them. In germline, CDR1 is MGHDK, CDR2 SYGVNS. The CDR3 is 11 amino acids. The CDR3 DNA is TGTGCCAGCGCAGGGGTTACTGAAGCTTTCTTT. Its translation is CASAGVTEAFF.

The V and J genes are TRBV6-1 and TRBJ2-7; D remains ambiguous. This CDR3 contains 14 residues. Germline V CDR1 and CDR2: MNHNS, SASEGT. The V gene lost 0 bases and the J gene lost 7 bases, with 13 bases spanning the gap. Here the CDR3 reads CASSEAAYQNEQYV. For the CDR3, the DNA is TGTGCCAGCAGTGAAGCGGCCTACCAGAATGAGCAGTACGTC.

On this clonotype: The missing conserved phenylalanine or tryptophan at the end of this CDR3 makes a read error likely. V gene TRBV5-1 combines with J gene TRBJ2-3; 8 nucleotides line up with TRBD1. CDR1 and CDR2 (germline): SGHRS, YFSETQ. The junction had 6 bases not matched to a gene; V was cut back by 5 bases and J by 4 bases. The CDR3 is made up of 14 amino acids. The DNA of the CDR3 is TGCGCCAGCAGGAGGACAGGGACGGCAGATACGCAGTATGTT. Translation: CASRRTGTADTQYV.